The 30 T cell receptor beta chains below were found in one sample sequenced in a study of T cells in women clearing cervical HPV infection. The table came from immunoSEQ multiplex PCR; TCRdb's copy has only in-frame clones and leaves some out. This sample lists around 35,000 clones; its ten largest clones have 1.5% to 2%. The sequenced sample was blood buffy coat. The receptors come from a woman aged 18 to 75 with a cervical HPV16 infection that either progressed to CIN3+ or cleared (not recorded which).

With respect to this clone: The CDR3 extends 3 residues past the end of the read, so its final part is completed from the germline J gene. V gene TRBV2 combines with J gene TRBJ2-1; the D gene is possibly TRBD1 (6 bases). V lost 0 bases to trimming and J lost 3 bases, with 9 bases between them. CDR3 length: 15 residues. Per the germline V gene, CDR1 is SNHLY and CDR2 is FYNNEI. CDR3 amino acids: CASSEAGQLYNEQFF. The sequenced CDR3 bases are TGTGCCAGCAGTGAAGCGGGACAACTCTACAATGAG.

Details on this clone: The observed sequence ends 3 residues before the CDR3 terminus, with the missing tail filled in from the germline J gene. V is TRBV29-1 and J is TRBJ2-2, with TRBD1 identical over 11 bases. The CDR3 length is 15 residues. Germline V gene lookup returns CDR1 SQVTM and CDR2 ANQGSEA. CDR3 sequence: CSVRDRGMPNEKLFF. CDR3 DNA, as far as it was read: TGCAGCGTACGGGACAGGGGGATGCCTAATGAAAAG.

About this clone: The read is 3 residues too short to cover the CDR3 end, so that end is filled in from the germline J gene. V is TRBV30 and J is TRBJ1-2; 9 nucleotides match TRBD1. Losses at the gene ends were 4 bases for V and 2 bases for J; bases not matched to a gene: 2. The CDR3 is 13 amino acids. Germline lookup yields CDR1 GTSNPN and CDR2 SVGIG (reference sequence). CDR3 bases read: TGTGCCTGGACCACAGGGGGCAACTATGGC. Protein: CAWTTGGNYG. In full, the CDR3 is CAWTTGGNYGYTF.

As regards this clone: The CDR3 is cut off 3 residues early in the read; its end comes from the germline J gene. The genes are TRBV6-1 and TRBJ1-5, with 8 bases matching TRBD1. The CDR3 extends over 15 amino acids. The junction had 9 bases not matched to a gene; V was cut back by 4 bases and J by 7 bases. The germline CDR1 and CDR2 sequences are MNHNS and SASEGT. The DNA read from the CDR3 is TGTGCCAGCAGTGTTGTGACAGGGGACAGGCAGCCC. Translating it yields CASSVVTGDRQP. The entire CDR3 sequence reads CASSVVTGDRQPQHF.

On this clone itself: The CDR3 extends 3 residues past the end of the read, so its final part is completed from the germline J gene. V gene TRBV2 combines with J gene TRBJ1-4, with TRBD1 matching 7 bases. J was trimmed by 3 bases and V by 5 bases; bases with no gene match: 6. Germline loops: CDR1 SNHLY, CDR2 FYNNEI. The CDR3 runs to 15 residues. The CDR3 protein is CASSLGQFANEKLFF. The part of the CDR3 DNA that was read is TGTGCCAGCAGTCTGGGACAGTTCGCTAATGAAAAA.

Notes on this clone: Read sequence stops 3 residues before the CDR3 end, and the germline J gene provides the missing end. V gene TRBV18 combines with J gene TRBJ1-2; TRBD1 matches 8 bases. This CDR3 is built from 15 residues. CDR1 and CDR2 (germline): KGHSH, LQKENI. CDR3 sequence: CASSLGTGAYNDYTF. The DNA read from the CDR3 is TGTGCCAGCTCACTGGGGACAGGAGCCTACAATGAC.

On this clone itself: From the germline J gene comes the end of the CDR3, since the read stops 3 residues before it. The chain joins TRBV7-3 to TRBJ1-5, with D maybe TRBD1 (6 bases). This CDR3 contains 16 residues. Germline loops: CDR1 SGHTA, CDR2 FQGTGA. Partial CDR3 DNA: TGTGCCAGCAGCTCTATGACTAGCAGGGGCACAGATCCC. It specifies CASSSMTSRGTDP. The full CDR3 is CASSSMTSRGTDPQHF.

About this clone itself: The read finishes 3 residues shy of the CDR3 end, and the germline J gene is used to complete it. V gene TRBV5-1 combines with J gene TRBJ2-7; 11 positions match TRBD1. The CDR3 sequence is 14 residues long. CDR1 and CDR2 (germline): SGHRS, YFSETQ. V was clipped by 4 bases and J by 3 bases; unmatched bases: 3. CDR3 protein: CASSPGTGGYEQYF. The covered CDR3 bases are TGCGCCAGCAGCCCCGGGACAGGGGGCTACGAG.

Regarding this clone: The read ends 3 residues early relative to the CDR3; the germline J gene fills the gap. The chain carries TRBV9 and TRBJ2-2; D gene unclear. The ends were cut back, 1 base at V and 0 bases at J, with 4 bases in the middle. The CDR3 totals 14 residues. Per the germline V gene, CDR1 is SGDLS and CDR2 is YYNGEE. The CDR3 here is CASSVNTNTGELFF. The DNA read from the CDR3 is TGTGCCAGCAGCGTAAATACGAACACCGGGGAG.

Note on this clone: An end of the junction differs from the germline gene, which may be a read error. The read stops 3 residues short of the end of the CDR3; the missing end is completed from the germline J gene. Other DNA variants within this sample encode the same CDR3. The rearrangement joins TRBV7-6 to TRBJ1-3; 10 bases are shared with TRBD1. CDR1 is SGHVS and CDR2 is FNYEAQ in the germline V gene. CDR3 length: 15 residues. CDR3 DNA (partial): TGTGCCAGCAGCCGAGACAGGGGGCAAGGAAACACA. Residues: CASSRDRGQGNT. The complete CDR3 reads CASSRDRGQGNTIYF.

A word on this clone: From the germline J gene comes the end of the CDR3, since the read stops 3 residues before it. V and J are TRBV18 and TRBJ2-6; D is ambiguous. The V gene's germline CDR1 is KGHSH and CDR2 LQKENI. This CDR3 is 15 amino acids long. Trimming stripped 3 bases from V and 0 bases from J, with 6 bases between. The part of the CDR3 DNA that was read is TGTGCCAGCTCACCGGCCTTCTCTGGGGCCAACGTC. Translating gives CASSPAFSGANV. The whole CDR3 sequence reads CASSPAFSGANVLTF.

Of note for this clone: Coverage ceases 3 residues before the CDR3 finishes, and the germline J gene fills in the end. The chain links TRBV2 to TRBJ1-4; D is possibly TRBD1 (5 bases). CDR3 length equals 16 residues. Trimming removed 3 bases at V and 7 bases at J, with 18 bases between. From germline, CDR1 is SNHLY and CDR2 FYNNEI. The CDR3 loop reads CASSDGRTGGSEKLFF. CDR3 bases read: TGTGCCAGCAGTGACGGGCGCACGGGGGGTAGTGAAAAA.

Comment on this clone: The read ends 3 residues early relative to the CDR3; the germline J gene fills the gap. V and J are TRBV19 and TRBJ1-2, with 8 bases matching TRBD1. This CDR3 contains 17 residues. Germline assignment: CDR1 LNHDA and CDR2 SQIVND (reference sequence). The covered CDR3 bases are TGTGCCAGTAGTATAGCCCCACCTGGACAGGGTGGGTACGAC. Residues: CASSIAPPGQGGYD. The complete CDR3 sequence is CASSIAPPGQGGYDYTF.

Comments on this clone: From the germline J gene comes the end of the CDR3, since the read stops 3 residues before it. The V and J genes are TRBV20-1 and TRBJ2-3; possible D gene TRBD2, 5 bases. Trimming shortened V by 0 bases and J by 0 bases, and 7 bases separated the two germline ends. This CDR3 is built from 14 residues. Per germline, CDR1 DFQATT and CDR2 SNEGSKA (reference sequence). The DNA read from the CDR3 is TGCAGTGCTAGAGATTGGACTAGCACAGATACG. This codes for CSARDWTSTDT. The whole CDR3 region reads CSARDWTSTDTQYF.

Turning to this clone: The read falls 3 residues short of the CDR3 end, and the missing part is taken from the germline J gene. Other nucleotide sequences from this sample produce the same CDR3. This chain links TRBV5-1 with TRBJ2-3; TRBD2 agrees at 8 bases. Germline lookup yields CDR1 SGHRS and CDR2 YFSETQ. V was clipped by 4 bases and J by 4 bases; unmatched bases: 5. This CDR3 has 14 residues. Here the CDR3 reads CASSPSTSADTQYF. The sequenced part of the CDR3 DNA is TGCGCCAGCAGCCCCTCGACTAGCGCAGATACG.

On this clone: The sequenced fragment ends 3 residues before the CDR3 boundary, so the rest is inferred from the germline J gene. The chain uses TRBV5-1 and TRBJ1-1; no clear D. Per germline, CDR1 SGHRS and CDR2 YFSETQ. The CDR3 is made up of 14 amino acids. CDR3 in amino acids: CASSLGQVENIAFF. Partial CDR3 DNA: TGCGCCAGCAGCTTGGGTCAGGTGGAAAACATT.

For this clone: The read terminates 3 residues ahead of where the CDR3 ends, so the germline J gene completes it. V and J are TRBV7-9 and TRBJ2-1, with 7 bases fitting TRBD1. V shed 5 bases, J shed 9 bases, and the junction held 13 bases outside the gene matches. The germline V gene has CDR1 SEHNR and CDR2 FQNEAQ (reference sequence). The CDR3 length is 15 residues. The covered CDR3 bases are TGTGCCAGCAGCCAGGTGGACAGGTCGGGGAGTGAG. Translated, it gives CASSQVDRSGSE. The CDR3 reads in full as CASSQVDRSGSEQFF.

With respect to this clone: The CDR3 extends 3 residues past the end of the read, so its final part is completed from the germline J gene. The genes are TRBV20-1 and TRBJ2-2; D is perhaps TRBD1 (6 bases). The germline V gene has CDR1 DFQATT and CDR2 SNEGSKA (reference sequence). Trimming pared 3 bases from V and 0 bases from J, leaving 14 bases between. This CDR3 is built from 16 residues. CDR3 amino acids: CSARGVGTSNTGELFF. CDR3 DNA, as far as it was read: TGCAGTGCTAGGGGAGTGGGGACATCGAACACCGGGGAG.

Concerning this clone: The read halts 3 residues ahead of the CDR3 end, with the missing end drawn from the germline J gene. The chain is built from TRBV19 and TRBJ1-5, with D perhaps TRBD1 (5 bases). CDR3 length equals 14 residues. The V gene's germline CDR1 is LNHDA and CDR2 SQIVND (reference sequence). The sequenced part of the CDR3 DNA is TGTGCCAGTAGTGCGGGGGGGAGCACAGATCCC. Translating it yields CASSAGGSTDP. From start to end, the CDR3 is CASSAGGSTDPQHF.

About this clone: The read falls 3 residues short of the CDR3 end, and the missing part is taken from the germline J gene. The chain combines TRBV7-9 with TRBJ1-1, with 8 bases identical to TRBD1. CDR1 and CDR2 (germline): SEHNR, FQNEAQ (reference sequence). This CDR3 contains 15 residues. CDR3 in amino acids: CASSLDRGMTDTAFF. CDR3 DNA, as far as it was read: TGTGCCAGCAGCTTAGACAGGGGGATGACAGATACG.

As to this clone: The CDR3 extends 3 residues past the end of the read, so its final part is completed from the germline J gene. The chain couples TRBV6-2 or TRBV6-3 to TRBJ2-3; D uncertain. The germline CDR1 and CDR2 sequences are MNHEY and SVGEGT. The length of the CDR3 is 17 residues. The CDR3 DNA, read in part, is TGTGCCAGCAGTTACGGTTCCACAGTGACCCCCAATCAGCCG. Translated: CASSYGSTVTPNQP. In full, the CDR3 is CASSYGSTVTPNQPQYF.

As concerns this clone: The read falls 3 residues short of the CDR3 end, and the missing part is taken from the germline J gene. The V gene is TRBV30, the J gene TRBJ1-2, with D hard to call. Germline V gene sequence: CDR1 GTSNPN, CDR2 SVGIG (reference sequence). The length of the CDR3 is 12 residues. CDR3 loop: CAWSVQRVSYTF. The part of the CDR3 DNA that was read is TGTGCCTGGAGTGTACAAAGGGTTAGC.

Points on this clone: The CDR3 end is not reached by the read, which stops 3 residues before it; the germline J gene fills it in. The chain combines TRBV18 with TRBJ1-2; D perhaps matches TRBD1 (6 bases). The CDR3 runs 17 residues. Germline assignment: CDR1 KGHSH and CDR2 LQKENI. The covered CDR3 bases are TGTGCCAGCTCACCGTTAGACACAGGGCTTATGTCCTACGAC. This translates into CASSPLDTGLMSYD. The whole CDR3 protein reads CASSPLDTGLMSYDYTF.

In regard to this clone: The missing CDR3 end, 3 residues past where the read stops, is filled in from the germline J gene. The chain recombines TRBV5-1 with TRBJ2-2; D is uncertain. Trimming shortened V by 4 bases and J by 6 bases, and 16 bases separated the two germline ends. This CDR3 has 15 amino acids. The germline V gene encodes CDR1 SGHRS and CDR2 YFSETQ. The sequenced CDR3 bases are TGCGCCAGCAGCCCGGATCCGGGTAAAGCCGGGGAG. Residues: CASSPDPGKAGE. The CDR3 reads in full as CASSPDPGKAGELFF.

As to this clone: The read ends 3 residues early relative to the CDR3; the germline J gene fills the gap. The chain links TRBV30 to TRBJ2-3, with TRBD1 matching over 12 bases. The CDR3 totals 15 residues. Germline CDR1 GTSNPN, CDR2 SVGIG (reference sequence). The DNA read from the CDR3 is TGTGCCTTTTTTGCCCCGGGACAGGGGGCTGAGACG. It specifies CAFFAPGQGAET. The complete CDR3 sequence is CAFFAPGQGAETQYF.

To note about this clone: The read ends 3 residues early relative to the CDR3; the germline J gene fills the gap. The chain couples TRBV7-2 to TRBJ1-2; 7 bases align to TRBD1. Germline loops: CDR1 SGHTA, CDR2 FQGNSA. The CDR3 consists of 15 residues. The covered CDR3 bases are TGTGCCAGCAGCCCGACAGGGAGCGGGACAGATACC. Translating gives CASSPTGSGTDT. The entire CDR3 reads CASSPTGSGTDTYTF.

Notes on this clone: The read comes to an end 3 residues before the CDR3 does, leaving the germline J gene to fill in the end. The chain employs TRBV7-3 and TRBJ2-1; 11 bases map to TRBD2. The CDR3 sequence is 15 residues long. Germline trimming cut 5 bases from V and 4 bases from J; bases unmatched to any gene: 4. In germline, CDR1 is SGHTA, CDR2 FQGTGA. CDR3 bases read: TGTGCCAGCAGCCCCGGGACTAGCGGTTACAATGAG. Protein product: CASSPGTSGYNE. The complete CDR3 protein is CASSPGTSGYNEQFF.

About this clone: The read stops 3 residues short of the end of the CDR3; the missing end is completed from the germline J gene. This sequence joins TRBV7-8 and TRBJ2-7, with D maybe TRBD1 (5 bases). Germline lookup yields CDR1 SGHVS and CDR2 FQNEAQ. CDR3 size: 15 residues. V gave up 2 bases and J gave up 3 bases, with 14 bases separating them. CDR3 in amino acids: CASSLLPRQNYEQYF. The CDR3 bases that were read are TGTGCCAGCAGCTTACTACCTCGACAGAACTACGAG.

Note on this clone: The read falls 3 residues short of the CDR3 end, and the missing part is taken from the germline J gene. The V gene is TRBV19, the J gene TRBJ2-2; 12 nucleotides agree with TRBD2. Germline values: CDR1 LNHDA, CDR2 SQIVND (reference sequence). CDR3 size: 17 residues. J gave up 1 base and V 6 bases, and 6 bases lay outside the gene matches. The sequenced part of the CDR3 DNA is TGTGCCAGTAGAGGGACTAGCGGGCCCGAGAACACCGGGGAG. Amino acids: CASRGTSGPENTGE. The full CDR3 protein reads CASRGTSGPENTGELFF.

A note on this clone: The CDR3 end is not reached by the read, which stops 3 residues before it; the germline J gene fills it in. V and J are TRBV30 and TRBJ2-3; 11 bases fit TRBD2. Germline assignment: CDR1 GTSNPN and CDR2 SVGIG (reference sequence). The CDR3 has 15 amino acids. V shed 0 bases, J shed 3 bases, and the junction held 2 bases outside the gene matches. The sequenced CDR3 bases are TGTGCCTGGAGTGTCCTAGCGGGGGGTACAGATACG. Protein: CAWSVLAGGTDT. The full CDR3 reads CAWSVLAGGTDTQYF.